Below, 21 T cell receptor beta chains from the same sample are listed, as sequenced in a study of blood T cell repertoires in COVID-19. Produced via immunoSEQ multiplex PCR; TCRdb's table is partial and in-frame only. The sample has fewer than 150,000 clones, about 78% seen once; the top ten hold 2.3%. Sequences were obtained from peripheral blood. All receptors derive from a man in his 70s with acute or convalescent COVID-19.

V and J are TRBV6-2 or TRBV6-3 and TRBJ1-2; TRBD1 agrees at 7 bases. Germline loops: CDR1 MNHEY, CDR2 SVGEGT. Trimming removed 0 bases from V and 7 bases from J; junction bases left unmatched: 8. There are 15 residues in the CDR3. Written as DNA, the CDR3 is TGTGCCAGCAGTTACTCGGGACAGATGGGCGGTGGCTACACCTTC. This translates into CASSYSGQMGGGYTF.

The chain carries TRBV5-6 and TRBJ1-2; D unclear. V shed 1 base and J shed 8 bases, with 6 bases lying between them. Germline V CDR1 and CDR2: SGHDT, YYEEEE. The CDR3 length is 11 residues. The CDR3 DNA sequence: TGTGCCAGCAGCTTGAATGGCGGCTACACCTTC. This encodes CASSLNGGYTF.

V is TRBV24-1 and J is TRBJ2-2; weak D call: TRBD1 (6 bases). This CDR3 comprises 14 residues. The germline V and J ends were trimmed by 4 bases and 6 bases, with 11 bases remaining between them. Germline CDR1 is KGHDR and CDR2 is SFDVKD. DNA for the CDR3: TGTGCCACCAGTGACCCGAACAGGGCCGGGGAGCTGTTTTTT. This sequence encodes CATSDPNRAGELFF.

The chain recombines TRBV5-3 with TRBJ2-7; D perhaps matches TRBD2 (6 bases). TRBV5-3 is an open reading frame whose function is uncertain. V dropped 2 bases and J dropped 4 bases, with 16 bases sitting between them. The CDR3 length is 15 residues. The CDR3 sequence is CARSLRLAMGYEQYF. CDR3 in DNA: TGTGCCAGAAGCTTACGGCTAGCGATGGGATACGAGCAGTACTTC.

As DNA, the CDR3 is TGTGCCACCAGTGTCCTTAGCGGGGGGGCGAGAGAGACCCAGTACTTC. Residues: CATSVLSGGARETQYF. The V call is TRBV24-1, the J call TRBJ2-5; 11 bases are shared with TRBD2. This CDR3 is built from 16 residues. The germline V gene has CDR1 KGHDR and CDR2 SFDVKD. Trimming removed 5 bases from V and 4 bases from J; junction bases left unmatched: 8.

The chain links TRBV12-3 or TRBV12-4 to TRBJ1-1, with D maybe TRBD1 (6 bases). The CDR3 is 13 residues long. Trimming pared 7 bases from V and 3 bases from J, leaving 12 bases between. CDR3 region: CASTATGHTEAFF. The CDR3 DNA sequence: TGTGCCAGCACCGCCACAGGGCACACTGAAGCTTTCTTT.

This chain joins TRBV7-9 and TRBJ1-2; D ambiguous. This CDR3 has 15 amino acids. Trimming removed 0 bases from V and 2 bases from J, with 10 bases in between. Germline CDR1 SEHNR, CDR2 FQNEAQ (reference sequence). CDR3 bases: TGTGCCAGCAGCTTAGCAGGGAGCGCCAACTATGGCTACACCTTC. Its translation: CASSLAGSANYGYTF. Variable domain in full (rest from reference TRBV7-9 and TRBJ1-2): DTGVSQNPRHKITKRGQNVTFRCDPISEHNRLYWYRQTLGQGPEFLTYFQNEAQLEKSRLLSDRFSAERPKGSFSTLEIQRTEQGDSAMYLCASSLAGSANYGYTFGSGTRLTVV.

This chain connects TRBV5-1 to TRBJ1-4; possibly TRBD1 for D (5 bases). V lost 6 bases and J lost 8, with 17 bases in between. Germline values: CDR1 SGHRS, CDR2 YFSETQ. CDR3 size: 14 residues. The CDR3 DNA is TGCGCCAGCACCCTCCACCCGGGGGGAGAAAAACTGTTTTTT. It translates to CASTLHPGGEKLFF.

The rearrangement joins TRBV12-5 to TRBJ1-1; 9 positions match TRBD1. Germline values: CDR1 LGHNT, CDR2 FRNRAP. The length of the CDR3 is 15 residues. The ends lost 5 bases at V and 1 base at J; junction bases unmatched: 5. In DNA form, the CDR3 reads TGTGCTAGTGGTGGAGGACAGGGGCCGAACACTGAAGCTTTCTTT. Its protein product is CASGGGQGPNTEAFF.

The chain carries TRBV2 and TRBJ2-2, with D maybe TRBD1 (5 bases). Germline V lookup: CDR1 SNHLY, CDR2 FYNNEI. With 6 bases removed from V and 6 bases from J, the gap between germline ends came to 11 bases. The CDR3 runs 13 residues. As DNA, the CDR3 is TGTGCCAGCAGCCTTCAGGGTGCCGGGGAGCTGTTTTTT. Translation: CASSLQGAGELFF.

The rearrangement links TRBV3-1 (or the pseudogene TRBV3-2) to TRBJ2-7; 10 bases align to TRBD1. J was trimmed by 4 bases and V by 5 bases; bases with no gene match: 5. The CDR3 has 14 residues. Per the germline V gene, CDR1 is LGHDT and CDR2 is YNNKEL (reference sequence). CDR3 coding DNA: TGTGCCAGCAGCTTCCGGGACAGGGGTTACGAGCAGTACTTC. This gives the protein CASSFRDRGYEQYF.

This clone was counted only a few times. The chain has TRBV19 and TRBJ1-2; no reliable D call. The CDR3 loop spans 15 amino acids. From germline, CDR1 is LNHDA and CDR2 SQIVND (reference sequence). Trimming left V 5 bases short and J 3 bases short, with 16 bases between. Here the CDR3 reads CASSSLWTEDYGYTF. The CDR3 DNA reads TGTGCCAGTAGTTCTCTCTGGACGGAGGACTATGGCTACACCTTC.

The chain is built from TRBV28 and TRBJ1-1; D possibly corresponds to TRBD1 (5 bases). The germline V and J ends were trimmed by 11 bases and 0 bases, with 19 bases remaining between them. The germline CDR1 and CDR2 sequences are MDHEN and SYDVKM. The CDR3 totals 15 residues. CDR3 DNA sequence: TGTGCCTCAACCCGGGGGGGGATTCTGAACACTGAAGCTTTCTTT. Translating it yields CASTRGGILNTEAFF.

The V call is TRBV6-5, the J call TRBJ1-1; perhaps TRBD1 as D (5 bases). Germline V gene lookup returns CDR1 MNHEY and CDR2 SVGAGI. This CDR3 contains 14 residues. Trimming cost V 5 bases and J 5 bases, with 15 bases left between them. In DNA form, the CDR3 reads TGTGCCAGCAGTCGCTCATGGGGGGATACTGAAGCTTTCTTT. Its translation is CASSRSWGDTEAFF.

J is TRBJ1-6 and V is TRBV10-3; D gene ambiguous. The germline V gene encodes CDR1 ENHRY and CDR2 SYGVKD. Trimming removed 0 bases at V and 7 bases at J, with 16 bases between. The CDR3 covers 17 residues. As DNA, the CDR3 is TGTGCCATCAGTGAGTCCCCCCCCCAGGCTCCGAATTCACCCCTCCACTTT. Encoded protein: CAISESPPQAPNSPLHF.

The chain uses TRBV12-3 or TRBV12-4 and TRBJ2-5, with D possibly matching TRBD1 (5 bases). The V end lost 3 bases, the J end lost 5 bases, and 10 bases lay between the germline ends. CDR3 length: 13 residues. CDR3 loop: CASSFQGLETQYF. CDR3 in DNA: TGTGCCAGCAGTTTTCAGGGATTGGAGACCCAGTACTTC.

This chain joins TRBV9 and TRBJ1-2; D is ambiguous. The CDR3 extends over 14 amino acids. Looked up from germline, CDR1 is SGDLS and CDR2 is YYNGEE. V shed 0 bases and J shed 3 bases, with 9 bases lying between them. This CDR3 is CASSVGSRDYGYTF. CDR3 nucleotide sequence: TGTGCCAGCAGCGTAGGTTCGAGGGACTATGGCTACACCTTC. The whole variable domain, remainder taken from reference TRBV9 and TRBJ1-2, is DSGVTQTPKHLITATGQRVTLRCSPRSGDLSVYWYQQSLDQGLQFLIQYYNGEERAKGNILERFSAQQFPDLHSELNLSSLELGDSALYFCASSVGSRDYGYTFGSGTRLTVV.

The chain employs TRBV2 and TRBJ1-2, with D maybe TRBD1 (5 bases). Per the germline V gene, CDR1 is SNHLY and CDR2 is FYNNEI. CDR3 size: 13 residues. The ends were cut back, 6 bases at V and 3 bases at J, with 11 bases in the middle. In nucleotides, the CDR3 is TGTGCCAGCAGGGGAGGGGATGACTATGGCTACACCTTC. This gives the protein CASRGGDDYGYTF.

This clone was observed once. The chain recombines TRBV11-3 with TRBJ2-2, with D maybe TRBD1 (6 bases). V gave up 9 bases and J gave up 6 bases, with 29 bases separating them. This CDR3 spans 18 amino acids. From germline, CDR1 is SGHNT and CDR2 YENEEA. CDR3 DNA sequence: TGTGCCAGTAAGCTAGGACAGTCTTACGGAGGCAGTGCCGGGGAGCTGTTTTTT. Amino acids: CASKLGQSYGGSAGELFF.

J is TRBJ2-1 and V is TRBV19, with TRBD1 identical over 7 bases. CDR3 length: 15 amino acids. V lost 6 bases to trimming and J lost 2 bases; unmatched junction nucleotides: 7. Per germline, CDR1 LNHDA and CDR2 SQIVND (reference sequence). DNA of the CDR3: TGTGCCAGTAGGAACAGGGGCTCCACCTACAATGAGCAGTTCTTC. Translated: CASRNRGSTYNEQFF.

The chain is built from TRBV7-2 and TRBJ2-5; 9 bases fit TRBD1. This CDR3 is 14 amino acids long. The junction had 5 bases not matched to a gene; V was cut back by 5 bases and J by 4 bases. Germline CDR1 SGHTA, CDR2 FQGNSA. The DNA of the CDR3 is TGTGCCAGCAGCCGCGGGGGACAGGGAGAGACCCAGTACTTC. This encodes CASSRGGQGETQYF.